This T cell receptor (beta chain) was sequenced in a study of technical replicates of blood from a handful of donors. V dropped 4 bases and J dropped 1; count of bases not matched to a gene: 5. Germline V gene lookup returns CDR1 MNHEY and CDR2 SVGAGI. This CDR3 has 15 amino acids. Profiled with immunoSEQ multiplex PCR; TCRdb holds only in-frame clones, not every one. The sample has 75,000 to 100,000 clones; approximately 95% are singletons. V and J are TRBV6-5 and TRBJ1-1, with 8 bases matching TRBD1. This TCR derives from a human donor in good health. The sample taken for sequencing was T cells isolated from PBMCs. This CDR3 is CASSFRGLQNTEAFF. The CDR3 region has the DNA TGTGCCAGCAGTTTCAGGGGGCTTCAGAACACTGAAGCTTTCTTT.